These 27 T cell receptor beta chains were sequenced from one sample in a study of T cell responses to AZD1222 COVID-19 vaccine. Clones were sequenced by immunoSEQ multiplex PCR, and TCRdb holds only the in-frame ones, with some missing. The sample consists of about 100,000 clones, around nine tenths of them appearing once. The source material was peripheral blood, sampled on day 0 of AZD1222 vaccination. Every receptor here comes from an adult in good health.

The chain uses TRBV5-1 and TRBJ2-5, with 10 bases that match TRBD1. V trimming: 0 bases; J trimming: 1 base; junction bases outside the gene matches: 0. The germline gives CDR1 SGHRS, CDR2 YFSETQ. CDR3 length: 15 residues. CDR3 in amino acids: CASSLGTGGQETQYF. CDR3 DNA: TGCGCCAGCAGCTTGGGGACAGGGGGCCAAGAGACCCAGTACTTC.

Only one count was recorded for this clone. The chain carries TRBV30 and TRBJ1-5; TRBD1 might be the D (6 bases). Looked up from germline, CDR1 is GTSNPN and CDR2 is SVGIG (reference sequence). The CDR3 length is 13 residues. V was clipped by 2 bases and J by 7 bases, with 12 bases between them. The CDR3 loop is CAWSSGGGQPQHF. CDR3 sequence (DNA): TGTGCCTGGAGTTCGGGGGGCGGGCAGCCCCAGCATTTT.

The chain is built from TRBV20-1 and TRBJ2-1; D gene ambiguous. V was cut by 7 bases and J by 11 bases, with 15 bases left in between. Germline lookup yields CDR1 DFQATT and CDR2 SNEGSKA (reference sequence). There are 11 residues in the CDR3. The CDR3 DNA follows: TGCAGTGGTATTTTTATGAGACAGCAGTTCTTC. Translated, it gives CSGIFMRQQFF.

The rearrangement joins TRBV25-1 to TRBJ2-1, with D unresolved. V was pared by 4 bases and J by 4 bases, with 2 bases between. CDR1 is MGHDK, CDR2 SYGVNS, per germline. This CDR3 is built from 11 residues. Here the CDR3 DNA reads TGTGCCAGCAGTGGATACAATGAGCAGTTCTTC. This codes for CASSGYNEQFF.

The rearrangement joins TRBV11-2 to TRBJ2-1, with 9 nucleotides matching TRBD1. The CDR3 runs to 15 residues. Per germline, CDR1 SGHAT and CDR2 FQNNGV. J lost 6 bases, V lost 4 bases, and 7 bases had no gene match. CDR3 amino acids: CASSSGTGPFNEQFF. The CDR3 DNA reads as TGTGCCAGCAGCTCGGGGACAGGGCCGTTCAATGAGCAGTTCTTC.

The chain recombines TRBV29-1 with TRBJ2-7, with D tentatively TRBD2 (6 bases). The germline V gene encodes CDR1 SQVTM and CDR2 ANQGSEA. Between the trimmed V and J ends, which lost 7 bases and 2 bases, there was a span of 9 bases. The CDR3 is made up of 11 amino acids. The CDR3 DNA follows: TGCAGCGGCCGGGGGACCTACGAGCAGTACTTC. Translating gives CSGRGTYEQYF.

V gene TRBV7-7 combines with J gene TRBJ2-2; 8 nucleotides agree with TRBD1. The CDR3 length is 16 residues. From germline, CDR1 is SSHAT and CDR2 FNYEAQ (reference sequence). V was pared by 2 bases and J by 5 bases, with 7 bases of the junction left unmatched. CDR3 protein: CASSLLPGGETGELFF. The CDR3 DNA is TGTGCCAGCAGCTTATTGCCAGGGGGCGAAACCGGGGAGCTGTTTTTT.

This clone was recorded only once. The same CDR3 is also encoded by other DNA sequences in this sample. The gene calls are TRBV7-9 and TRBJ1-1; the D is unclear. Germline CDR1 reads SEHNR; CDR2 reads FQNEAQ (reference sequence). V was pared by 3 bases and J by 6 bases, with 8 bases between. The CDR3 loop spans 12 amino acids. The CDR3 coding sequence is TGTGCCAGCAGCTTGGAGGGAGCTGAAGCTTTCTTT. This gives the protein CASSLEGAEAFF.

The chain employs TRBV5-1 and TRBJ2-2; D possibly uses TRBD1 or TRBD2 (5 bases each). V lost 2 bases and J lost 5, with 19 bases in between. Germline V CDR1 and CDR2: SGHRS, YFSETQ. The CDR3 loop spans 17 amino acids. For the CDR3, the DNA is TGCGCCAGCAGCTTAAGGACCCAGGGCGGGTCAACCGGGGAGCTGTTTTTT. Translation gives CASSLRTQGGSTGELFF.

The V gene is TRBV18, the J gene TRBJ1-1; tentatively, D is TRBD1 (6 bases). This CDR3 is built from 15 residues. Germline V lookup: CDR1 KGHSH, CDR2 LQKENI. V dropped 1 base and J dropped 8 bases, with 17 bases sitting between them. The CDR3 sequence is CASSPQEGGESEAFF. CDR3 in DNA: TGTGCCAGCTCACCACAAGAGGGGGGTGAGTCCGAAGCTTTCTTT.

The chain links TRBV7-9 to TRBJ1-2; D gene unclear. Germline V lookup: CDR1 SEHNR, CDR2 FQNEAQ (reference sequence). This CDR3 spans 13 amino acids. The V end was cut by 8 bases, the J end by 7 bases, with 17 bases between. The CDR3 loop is CASRRTSVFGYTF. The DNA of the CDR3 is TGTGCCAGCCGTCGAACGAGTGTTTTTGGCTACACCTTC.

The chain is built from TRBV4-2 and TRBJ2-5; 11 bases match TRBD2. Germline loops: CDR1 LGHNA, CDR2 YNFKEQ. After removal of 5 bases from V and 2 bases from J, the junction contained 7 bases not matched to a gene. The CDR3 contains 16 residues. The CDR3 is CASSRVASGGQETQYF. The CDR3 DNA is TGTGCCAGCAGCAGGGTTGCTAGCGGGGGGCAAGAGACCCAGTACTTC.

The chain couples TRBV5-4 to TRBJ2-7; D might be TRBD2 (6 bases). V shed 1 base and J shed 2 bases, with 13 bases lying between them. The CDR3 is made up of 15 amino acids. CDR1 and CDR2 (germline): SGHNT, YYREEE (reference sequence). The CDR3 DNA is TGTGCCAGCAGCTTGCGTGGCGGGGCCACCTACGAGCAGTACTTC. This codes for CASSLRGGATYEQYF.

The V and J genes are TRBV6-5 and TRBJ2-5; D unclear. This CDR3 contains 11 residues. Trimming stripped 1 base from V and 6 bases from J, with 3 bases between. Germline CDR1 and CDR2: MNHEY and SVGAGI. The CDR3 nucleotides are TGTGCCAGCAGTTACTTCCAGACCCAGTACTTC. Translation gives CASSYFQTQYF.

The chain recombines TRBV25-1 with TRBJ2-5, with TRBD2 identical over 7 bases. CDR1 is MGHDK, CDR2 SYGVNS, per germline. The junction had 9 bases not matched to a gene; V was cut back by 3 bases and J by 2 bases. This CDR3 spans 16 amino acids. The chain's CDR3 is CASSEGGTRVQETQYF. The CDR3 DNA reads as TGTGCCAGCAGTGAGGGAGGGACGCGGGTTCAAGAGACCCAGTACTTC.

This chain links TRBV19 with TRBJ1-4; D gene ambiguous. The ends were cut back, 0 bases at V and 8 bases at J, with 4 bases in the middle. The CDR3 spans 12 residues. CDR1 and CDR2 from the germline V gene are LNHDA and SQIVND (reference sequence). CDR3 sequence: CASSIDGEKLFF. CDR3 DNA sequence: TGTGCCAGTAGTATAGACGGAGAAAAACTGTTTTTT.

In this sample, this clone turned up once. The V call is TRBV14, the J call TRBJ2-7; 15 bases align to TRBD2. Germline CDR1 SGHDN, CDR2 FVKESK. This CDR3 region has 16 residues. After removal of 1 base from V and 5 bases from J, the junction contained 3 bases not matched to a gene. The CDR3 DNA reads TGTGCCAGCAGCCAAGGGACTAGCGGGAGGGTTGACGAGCAGTACTTC. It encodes CASSQGTSGRVDEQYF.

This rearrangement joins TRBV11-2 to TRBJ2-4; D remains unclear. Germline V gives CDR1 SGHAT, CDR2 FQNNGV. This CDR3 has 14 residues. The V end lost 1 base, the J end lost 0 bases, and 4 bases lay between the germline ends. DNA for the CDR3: TGTGCCAGCAGCTTAGCTCTAGCCAAAAACATTCAGTACTTC. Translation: CASSLALAKNIQYF.

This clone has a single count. Here the CDR3 DNA reads TGTGCCAGCAGCCAAGGGACAGGGGACTACGAGCAGTACTTC. This sequence encodes CASSQGTGDYEQYF. The V call is TRBV3-1 (or the pseudogene TRBV3-2), the J call TRBJ2-7; 9 nucleotides match TRBD1. The CDR3 runs to 14 residues. Losses at the gene ends were 1 base for V and 3 bases for J; bases not matched to a gene: 1. Germline V CDR1 and CDR2: LGHDT, YNNKEL (reference sequence).

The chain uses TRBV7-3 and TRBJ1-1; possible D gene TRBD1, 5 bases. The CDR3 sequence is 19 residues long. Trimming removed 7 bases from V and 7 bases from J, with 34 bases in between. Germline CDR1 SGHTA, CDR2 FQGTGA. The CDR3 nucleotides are TGTGCCAGCAACCCGGACATCCGGTTTCCGTCCACGTCGAGGGGTGAAGCTTTCTTT. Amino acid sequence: CASNPDIRFPSTSRGEAFF.

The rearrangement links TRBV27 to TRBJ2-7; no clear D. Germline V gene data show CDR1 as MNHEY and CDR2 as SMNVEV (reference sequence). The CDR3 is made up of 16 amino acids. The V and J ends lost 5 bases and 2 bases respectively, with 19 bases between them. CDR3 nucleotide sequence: TGTGCCAGCAGTGTGTCCGGAAGGTTACGACCCTACGAGCAGTACTTC. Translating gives CASSVSGRLRPYEQYF.

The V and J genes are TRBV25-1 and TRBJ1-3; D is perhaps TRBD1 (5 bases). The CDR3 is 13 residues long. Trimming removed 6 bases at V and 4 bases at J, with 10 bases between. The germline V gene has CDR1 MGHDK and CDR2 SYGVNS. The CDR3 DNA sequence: TGTGCCAGCAGGAAAGGGACCGGAAACACCATATATTTT. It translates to CASRKGTGNTIYF.

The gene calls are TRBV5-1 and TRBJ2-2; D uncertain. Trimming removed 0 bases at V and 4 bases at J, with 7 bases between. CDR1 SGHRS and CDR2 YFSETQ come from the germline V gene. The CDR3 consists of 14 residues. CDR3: CASSLVAATGELFF. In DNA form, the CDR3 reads TGCGCCAGCAGCTTGGTGGCTGCCACCGGGGAGCTGTTTTTT. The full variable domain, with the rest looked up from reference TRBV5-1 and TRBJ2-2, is KAGVTQTPRYLIKTRGQQVTLSCSPISGHRSVSWYQQTPGQGLQFLFEYFSETQRNKGNFPGRFSGRQFSNSRSEMNVSTLELGDSALYLCASSLVAATGELFFGEGSRLTVL.

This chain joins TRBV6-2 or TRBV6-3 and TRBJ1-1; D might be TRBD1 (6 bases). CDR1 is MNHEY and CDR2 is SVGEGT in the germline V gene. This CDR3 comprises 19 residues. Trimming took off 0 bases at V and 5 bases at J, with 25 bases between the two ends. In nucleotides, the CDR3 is TGTGCCAGCAGTTACTCAGTCCCCGGGGGCCTCGAACGAAAGACTGAAGCTTTCTTT. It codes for CASSYSVPGGLERKTEAFF.

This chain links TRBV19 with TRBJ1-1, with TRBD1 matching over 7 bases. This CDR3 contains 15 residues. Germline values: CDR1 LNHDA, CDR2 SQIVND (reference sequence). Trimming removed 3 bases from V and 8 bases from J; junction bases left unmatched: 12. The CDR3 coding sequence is TGTGCCAGTAGTATGGACTACAGGGGCCGTACCGAAGCTTTCTTT. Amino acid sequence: CASSMDYRGRTEAFF.

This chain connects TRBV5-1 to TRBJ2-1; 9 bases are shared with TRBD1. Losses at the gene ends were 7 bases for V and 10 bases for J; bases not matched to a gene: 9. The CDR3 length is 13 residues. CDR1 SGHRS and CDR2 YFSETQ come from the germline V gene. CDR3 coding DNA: TGCGCCAGCTCGAGGACAGGGGAAAACGAGCAGTTCTTC. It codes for CASSRTGENEQFF.

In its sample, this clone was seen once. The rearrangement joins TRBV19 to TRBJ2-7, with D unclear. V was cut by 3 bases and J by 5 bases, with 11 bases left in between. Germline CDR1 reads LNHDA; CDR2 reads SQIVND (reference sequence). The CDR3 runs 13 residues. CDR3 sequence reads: CASSIIWEHEQYF. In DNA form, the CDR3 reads TGTGCCAGTAGTATTATCTGGGAACACGAGCAGTACTTC.